These T cell receptor beta chains were read from a single sample in a study of blood T cell repertoires in COVID-19. Method: immunoSEQ multiplex PCR; TCRdb's copy keeps in-frame clones and lacks some. The sample yields over 85,000 clones, 80% to 90% seen once. Sequencing used peripheral blood. Receptor source: a man between 35 and 55 years old with active or convalescent COVID-19. Each CDR3 is given with its conserved first and last residue. A D gene is named only where the DNA matches it firmly. Expanded clones get a size class; other rows say once, few or many, or leave the size out.

TRBV27	TRBJ2-3	NA	NA	TGTGCCAGCAGGGGGGAGGCAGATACGCAGTATTTT	CASRGEADTQYF
TRBV6-5	TRBJ2-3	NA	TRBD1	TGTGCCACGGGGACAGAGGGCACAGATACGCAGTATTTT	CATGTEGTDTQYF
TRBV6-1	TRBJ1-2	NA	TRBD1	TGTGCCAGCAGTGATAGGACAGGGGATGGCTACACCTTC	CASSDRTGDGYTF
TRBV4-3	TRBJ2-7	NA	NA	TGCGCCAGCAGCCAAGATTGGGCTGAAACCTACGAGCAGTACTTC	CASSQDWAETYEQYF
TRBV23-1	TRBJ1-5	once	NA	TGCGCCAGCAGTCGGGCGGGGTCTCAGCCCCAGCATTTT	CASSRAGSQPQHF
TRBV6-5	TRBJ1-2	NA	NA	TGTGCCAGCAGTCTACTCACAGGGTTGGGCTATGGCTACACCTTC	CASSLLTGLGYGYTF
TRBV6-1	TRBJ1-5	NA	NA	TGTGCCAGCAAGACGGGGAAAGATCAGCCCCAGCATTTT	CASKTGKDQPQHF
TRBV27	TRBJ1-5	NA	NA	TGTGCCAGCAGTTTTCGGGATCAGCCCCAGCATTTT	CASSFRDQPQHF
TRBV30	TRBJ2-3	NA	TRBD2	TGTGCCTGGAGTAAGGGGACTAGCGGGGGGGAAGATACGCAGTATTTT	CAWSKGTSGGEDTQYF
TRBV3-1/TRBV3-2	TRBJ1-3	NA	TRBD1	TGTGCCAGCAGCCCCGACAGGGGAAGTGGAAACACCATATATTTT	CASSPDRGSGNTIYF
TRBV14	TRBJ2-3	NA	NA	TGTGCCAGCAGCCAATTCCGGGACACCCTATTGTATTTT	CASSQFRDTLLYF
TRBV10-3	TRBJ1-1	NA	NA	TGTGCCATCAGTGGGGCATCCGACACTGAAGCTTTCTTT	CAISGASDTEAFF
TRBV24-1	TRBJ2-1	NA	TRBD2	TGTGCCACCAGTGATGCTAGCGGGGGCCCCCCTGGACGGGATGAGCAGTTCTTC	CATSDASGGPPGRDEQFF
TRBV6-5	TRBJ2-3	NA	NA	TGTGCCAGCAGATCAGGGGTTGGCACAGATACGCAGTATTTT	CASRSGVGTDTQYF
TRBV7-8	TRBJ2-7	few	TRBD2	TGTGCCAGCAGCTTGGGACTAGCGGGTTTATACGAGCAGTACTTC	CASSLGLAGLYEQYF
TRBV6-5	TRBJ2-3	NA	NA	TGTGCCAGCAGTTACAGGGGAATCAGCACAGATACGCAGTATTTT	CASSYRGISTDTQYF
TRBV20-1	TRBJ2-3	NA	TRBD2	TGCAGTGCTAGTCCTAGCGGGGGTTTGGGCACTCATCGTGCTACGCAGTATTTT	CSASPSGGLGTHRATQYF
TRBV7-2	TRBJ2-7	NA	TRBD1	TGTGCCAGCAGAAGGCGAGGACAGGGGCCCTACGAGCAGTACTTC	CASRRRGQGPYEQYF
TRBV2	TRBJ1-5	NA	TRBD1	TGTGCCAGCACTGGGGGACAGGATTTCAATCAGCCCCAGCATTTT	CASTGGQDFNQPQHF
TRBV9	TRBJ1-3	NA	NA	TGTGCCAGCAGCGTGGAACACAGCTCTGGAAACACCATATATTTT	CASSVEHSSGNTIYF
TRBV5-1	TRBJ2-6	NA	TRBD2	TGCGCCAGCAGCCCCCGGGCGGGAGCTGGGGCCAACGTCCTGACTTTC	CASSPRAGAGANVLTF
TRBV20-1	TRBJ2-7	NA	TRBD1	TGCAGTGCTAGTTGGGGGGGACAGGGGGCCTCCTACGAGCAGTACTTC	CSASWGGQGASYEQYF
TRBV2	TRBJ1-6	NA	NA	TGTGCCAGCAATGACCTGGCAACTTCACCCCTCCACTTT	CASNDLATSPLHF
TRBV4-1	TRBJ1-4	NA	NA	TGCGCCAGCAGCCAAGGGAGTCAGATAAGGGAAAAACTGTTTTTT	CASSQGSQIREKLFF
TRBV18	TRBJ2-2	NA	NA	TGTGCCAGCTCACCACAGACCAGGACTACAACGAACACCGGGGAGCTGTTTTTT	CASSPQTRTTTNTGELFF
TRBV3-1/TRBV3-2	TRBJ1-6	NA	NA	TGTGCCAGCAGCCAGGGACACGGGGATTCACCCCTCCACTTT	CASSQGHGDSPLHF
TRBV30	TRBJ2-1	NA	NA	TGTGCCTGGACCGACAGAGTGGGGCAGTTCTTC	CAWTDRVGQFF
TRBV6-6	TRBJ1-4	NA	TRBD1	TGTGCCAGCAGATTTACCGGGACAGGGTTTGAAAAACTGTTTTTT	CASRFTGTGFEKLFF
TRBV12-5	TRBJ1-2	NA	NA	TGTGCTAGTGGTTTGGTACTCGGAGATTCTAACTATGGCTACACCTTC	CASGLVLGDSNYGYTF
TRBV11-1	TRBJ1-1	NA	NA	TGTGCCAGCAGCCCGCGCCCGGACACTGAAGCTTTCTTT	CASSPRPDTEAFF
TRBV19	TRBJ2-5	NA	NA	TGTGCCAGTAGCCTGGGGCCTCAAGAGACCCAGTACTTC	CASSLGPQETQYF
TRBV30	TRBJ2-7	once	TRBD2	TGTGCCTGGAGTGGGTCAGCGGGGGGACGGGGCGAGCAGTACTTC	CAWSGSAGGRGEQYF
TRBV6-6	TRBJ1-5	NA	NA	TGTGCCAGCGCCCCAGGGATAGGAAATCAGCCCCAGCATTTT	CASAPGIGNQPQHF
TRBV11-2	TRBJ1-1	NA	TRBD1	TGTGCCAGCAGCGGAAATCGTGGACAGGGGGCTATTTTTGTTGAAGCTTTCTTT	CASSGNRGQGAIFVEAFF
TRBV5-1	TRBJ2-1	NA	TRBD2	TGCGCCAGCAGCTCATTAACTAGCGGGGGGGACAATGAGCAGTTCTTC	CASSSLTSGGDNEQFF